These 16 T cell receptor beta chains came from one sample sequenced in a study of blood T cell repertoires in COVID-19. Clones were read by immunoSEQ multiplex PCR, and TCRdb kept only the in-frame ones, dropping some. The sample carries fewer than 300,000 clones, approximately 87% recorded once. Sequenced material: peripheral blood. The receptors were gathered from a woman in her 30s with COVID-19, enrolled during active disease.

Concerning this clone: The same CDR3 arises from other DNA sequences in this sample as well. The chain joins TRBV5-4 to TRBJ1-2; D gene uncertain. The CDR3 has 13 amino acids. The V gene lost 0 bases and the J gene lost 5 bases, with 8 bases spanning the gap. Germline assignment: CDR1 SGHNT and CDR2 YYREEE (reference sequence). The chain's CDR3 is CASSLDSNYGYTF. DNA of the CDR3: TGTGCCAGCAGCTTGGACAGCAATTATGGCTACACCTTC.

The DNA of the CDR3 is TGTGCCAGTCGTGATTGGACAGGGGAAAACACTGAAGCTTTCTTT. Protein sequence: CASRDWTGENTEAFF. The chain combines TRBV25-1 with TRBJ1-1, with 9 bases that match TRBD1. This CDR3 region has 15 residues. The trim removed 9 bases at V and 2 bases at J, leaving 10 bases unmatched. Looked up from germline, CDR1 is MGHDK and CDR2 is SYGVNS.

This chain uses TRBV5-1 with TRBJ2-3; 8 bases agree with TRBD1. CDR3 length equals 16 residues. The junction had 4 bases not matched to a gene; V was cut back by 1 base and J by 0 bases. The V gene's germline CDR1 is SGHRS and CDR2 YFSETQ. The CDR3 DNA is TGCGCCAGCAGCTTGAGTGGACAGGGCAGCACAGATACGCAGTATTTT. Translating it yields CASSLSGQGSTDTQYF.

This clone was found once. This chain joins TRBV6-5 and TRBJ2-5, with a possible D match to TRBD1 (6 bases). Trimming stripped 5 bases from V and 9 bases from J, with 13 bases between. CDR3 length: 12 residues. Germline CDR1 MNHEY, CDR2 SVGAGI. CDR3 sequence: CASSHPGAAQYF. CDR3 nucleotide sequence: TGTGCCAGCAGTCACCCAGGGGCCGCCCAGTACTTC.

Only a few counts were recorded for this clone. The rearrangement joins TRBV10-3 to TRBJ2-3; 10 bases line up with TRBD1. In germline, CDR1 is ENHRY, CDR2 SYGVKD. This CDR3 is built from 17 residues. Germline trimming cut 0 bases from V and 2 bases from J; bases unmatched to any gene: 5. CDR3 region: CAISESGGTGDTDTQYF. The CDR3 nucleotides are TGTGCCATCAGTGAGTCAGGGGGGACAGGGGACACAGATACGCAGTATTTT.

CDR3 coding DNA: TGTGCCAGCAGACAATACAGGGGGAATCAGCCCCAGCATTTT. It encodes CASRQYRGNQPQHF. The chain links TRBV6-5 to TRBJ1-5; TRBD1 aligns across 8 bases. The trim removed 6 bases at V and 4 bases at J, leaving 5 bases unmatched. Germline CDR1 is MNHEY and CDR2 is SVGAGI. The CDR3 consists of 14 residues.

The CDR3 loop reads CASSSRGLLNSPLHF. The DNA of the CDR3 is TGTGCCAGCAGCTCCAGGGGGCTCCTTAATTCACCCCTCCACTTT. This rearrangement joins TRBV13 to TRBJ1-6; 8 bases map to TRBD1. This CDR3 spans 15 amino acids. Trimming at V came to 4 bases and at J to 6 bases, leaving 5 bases not matched to a gene. Germline assignment: CDR1 PRHDT and CDR2 FYEKMQ (reference sequence).

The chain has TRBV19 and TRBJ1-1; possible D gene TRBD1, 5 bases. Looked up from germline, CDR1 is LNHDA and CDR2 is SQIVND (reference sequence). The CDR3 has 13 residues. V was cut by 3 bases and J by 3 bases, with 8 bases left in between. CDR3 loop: CASSIRVHTEAFF. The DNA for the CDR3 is TGTGCCAGTAGTATCAGGGTACACACTGAAGCTTTCTTT.

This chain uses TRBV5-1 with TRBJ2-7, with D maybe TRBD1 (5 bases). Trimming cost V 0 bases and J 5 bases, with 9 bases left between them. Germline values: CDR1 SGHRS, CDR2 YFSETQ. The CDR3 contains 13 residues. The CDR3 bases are TGCGCCAGCAGCTTGGGGCAGGGCGACGAGCAGTACTTC. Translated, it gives CASSLGQGDEQYF. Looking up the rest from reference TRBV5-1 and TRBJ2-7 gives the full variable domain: KAGVTQTPRYLIKTRGQQVTLSCSPISGHRSVSWYQQTPGQGLQFLFEYFSETQRNKGNFPGRFSGRQFSNSRSEMNVSTLELGDSALYLCASSLGQGDEQYFGPGTRLTVT.

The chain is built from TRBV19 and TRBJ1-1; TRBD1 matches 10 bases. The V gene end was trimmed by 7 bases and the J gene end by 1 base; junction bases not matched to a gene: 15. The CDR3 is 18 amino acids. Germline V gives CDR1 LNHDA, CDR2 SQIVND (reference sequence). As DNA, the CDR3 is TGTGCCAGTATGTCCCGACAGGGGGCCCCCAACCCGAACACTGAAGCTTTCTTT. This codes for CASMSRQGAPNPNTEAFF.

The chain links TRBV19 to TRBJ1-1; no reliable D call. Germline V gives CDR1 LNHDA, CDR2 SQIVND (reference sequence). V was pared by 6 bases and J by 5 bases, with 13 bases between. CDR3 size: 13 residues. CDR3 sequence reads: CASSVRAGTEAFF. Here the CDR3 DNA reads TGTGCCAGTAGCGTCCGGGCGGGGACTGAAGCTTTCTTT.

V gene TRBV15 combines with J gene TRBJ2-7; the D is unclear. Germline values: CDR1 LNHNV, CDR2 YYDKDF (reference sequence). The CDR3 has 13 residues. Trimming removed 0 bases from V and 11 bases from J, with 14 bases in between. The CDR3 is CATSRDLGGEEYF. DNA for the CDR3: TGTGCCACCAGCAGAGATCTAGGCGGCGAAGAGTACTTC.

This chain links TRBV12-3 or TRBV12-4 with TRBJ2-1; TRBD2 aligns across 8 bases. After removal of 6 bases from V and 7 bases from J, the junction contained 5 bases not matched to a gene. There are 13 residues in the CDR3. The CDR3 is CASRFGGGNEQFF. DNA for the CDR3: TGTGCCAGCAGATTCGGGGGGGGGAATGAGCAGTTCTTC.

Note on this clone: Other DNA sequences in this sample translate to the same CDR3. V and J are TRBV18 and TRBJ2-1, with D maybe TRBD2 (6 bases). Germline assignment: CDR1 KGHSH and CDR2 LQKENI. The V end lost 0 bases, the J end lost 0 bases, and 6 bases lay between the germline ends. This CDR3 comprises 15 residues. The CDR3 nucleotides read TGTGCCAGCTCACCACCCGGGAGCTCCTACAATGAGCAGTTCTTC. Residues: CASSPPGSSYNEQFF.

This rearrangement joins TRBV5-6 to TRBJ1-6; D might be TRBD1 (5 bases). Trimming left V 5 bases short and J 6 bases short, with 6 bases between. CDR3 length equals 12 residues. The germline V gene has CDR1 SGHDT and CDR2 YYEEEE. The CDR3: CASRQANSPLHF. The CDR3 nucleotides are TGTGCCAGCAGACAGGCTAATTCACCCCTCCACTTT.

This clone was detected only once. The CDR3 region is CAGGLTGKAFF. The CDR3 nucleotides read TGTGCCGGGGGCTTAACAGGGAAAGCTTTCTTT. This sequence joins TRBV2 and TRBJ1-1; possible D gene TRBD1, 6 bases. CDR1 and CDR2 (germline): SNHLY, FYNNEI. The CDR3 covers 11 residues. V lost 11 bases, J lost 9 bases, and 16 bases lay in between.